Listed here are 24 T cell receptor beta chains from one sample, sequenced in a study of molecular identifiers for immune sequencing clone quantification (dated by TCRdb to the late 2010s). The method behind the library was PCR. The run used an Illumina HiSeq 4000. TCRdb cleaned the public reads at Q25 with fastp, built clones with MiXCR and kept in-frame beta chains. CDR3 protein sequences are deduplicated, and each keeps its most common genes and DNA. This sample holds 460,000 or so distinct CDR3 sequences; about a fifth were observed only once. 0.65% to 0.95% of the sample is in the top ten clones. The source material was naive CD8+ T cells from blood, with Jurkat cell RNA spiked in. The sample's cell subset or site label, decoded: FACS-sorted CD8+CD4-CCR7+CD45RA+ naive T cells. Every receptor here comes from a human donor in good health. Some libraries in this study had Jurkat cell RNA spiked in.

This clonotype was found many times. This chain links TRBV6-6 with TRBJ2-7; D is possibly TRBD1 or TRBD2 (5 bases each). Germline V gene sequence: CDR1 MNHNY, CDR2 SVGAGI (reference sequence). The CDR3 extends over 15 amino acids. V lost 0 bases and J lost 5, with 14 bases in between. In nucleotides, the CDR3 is TGTGCCAGCAGTTACTCGACATTTGGGACGGACGAGCAGTACTTC. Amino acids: CASSYSTFGTDEQYF.

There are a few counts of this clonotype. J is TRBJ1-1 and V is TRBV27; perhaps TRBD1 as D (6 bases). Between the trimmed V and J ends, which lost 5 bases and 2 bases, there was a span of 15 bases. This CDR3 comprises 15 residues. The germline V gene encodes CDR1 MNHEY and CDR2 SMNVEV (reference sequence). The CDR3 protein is CASSPKQGLNTEAFF. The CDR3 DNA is TGTGCCAGCAGTCCAAAACAGGGTTTAAACACTGAAGCTTTCTTT.

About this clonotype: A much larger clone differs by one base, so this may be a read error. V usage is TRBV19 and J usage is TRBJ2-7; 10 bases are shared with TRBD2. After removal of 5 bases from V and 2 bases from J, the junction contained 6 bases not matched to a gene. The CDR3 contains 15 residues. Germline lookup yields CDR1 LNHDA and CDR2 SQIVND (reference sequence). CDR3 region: CASSRGTSVPYEQYF. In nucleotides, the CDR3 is TGTGCCAGTAGTCGCGGGACTAGCGTACCCTACGAGCAGTACTTC.

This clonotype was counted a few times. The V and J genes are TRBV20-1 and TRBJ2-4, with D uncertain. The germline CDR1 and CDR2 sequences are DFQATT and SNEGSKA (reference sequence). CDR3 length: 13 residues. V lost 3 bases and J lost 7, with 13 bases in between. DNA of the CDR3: TGCAGTGCTAGGGCTGGGGATGCGAACATTCAGTACTTC. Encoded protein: CSARAGDANIQYF.

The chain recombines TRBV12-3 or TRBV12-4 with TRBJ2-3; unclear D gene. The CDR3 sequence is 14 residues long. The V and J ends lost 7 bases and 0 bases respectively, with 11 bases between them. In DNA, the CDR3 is TGTGCCAGCACTCTCGGTGCTAGCACAGATACGCAGTATTTT. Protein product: CASTLGASTDTQYF.

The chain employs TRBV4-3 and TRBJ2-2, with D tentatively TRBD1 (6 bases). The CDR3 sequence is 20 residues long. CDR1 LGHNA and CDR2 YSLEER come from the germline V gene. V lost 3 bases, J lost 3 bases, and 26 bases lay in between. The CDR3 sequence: CASSHPRASGHPNYTGELFF. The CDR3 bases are TGCGCCAGCAGCCACCCGAGGGCTTCGGGACACCCCAATTACACCGGGGAGCTGTTTTTT.

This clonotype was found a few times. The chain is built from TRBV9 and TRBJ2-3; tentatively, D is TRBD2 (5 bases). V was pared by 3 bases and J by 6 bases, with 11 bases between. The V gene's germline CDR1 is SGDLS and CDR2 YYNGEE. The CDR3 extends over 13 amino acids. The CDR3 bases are TGTGCCAGCAGCGCGGCTAGCCTTGATACGCAGTATTTT. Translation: CASSAASLDTQYF.

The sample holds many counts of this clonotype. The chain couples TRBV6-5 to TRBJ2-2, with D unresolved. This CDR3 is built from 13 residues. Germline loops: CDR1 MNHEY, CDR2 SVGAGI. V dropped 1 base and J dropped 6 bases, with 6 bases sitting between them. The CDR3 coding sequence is TGTGCCAGCAGTTACTACGCGGCCGGGGAGCTGTTTTTT. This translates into CASSYYAAGELFF.

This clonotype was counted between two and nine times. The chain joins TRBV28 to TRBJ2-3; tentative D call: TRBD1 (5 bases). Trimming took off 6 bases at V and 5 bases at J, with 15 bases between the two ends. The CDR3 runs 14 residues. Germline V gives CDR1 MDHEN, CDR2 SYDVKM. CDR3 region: CASSTQDTLDTQYF. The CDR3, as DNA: TGTGCCAGCAGCACACAGGACACCTTAGATACGCAGTATTTT.

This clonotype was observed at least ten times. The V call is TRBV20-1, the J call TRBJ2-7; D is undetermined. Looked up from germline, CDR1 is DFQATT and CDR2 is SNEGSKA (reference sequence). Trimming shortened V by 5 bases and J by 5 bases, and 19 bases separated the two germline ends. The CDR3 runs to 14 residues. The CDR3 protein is CSAEGRAWVDEQYF. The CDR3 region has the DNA TGCAGTGCTGAAGGTCGGGCCTGGGTCGACGAGCAGTACTTC.

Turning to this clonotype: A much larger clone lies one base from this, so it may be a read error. The CDR3 protein is CASSQGMDLNTEAFF. The CDR3 region has the DNA TGCGCCAGCAGCCAAGGTATGGACTTGAACACTGAAGCTTTCTTT. The chain recombines TRBV4-3 with TRBJ1-1, with D unresolved. V gave up 1 base and J gave up 0 bases, with 9 bases separating them. Germline CDR1 is LGHNA and CDR2 is YSLEER. This CDR3 contains 15 residues.

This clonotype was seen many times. The CDR3 spells CASSSPANTGELFF. The CDR3 nucleotides read TGTGCCAGCAGCTCGCCAGCGAACACCGGGGAGCTGTTTTTT. V usage is TRBV7-9 and J usage is TRBJ2-2; D not certain. There are 14 residues in the CDR3. The germline V gene encodes CDR1 SEHNR and CDR2 FQNEAQ (reference sequence). V was cut by 4 bases and J by 0 bases, with 6 bases left in between.

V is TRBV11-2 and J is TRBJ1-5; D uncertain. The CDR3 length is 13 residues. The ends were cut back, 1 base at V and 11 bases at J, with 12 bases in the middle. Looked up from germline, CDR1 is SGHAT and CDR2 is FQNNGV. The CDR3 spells CASSLAPDSAQHF. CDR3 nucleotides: TGTGCCAGCAGCTTAGCGCCGGATTCGGCCCAGCATTTT.

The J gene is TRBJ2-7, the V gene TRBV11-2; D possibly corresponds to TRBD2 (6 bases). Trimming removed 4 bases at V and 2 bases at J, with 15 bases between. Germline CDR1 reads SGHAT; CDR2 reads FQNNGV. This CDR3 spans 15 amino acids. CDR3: CASSSGRGSPYEQYF. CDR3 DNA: TGTGCCAGCAGCTCCGGTCGGGGGAGCCCCTACGAGCAGTACTTC.

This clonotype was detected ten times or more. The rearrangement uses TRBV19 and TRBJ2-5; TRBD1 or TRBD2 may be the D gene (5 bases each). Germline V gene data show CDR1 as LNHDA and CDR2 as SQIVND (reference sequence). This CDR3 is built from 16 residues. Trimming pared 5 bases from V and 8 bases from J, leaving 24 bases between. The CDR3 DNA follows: TGTGCCAGTAGTCCGCACCGGGACGCCGACCAAGGCACCCAGTACTTC. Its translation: CASSPHRDADQGTQYF.

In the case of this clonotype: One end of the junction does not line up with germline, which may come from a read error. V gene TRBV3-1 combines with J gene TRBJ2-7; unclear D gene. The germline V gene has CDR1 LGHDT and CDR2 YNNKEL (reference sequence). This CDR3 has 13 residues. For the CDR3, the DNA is TGTACCAGCAGCCAAGATGCAATGTACGAGCAGTACTTC. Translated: CTSSQDAMYEQYF.

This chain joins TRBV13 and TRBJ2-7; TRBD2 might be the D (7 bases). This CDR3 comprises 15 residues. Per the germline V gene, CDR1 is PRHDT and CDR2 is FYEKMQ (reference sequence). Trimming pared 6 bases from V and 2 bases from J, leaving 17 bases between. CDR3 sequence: CASSSSGTPPYEQYF. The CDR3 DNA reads TGTGCCAGCAGTTCAAGCGGGACACCTCCCTACGAGCAGTACTTC.

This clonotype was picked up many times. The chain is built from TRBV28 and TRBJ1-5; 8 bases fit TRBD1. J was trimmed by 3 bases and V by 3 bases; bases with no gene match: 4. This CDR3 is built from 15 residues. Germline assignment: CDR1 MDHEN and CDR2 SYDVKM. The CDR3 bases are TGTGCCAGCAGTTTCCGACAGGGGCCCAATCAGCCCCAGCATTTT. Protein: CASSFRQGPNQPQHF.

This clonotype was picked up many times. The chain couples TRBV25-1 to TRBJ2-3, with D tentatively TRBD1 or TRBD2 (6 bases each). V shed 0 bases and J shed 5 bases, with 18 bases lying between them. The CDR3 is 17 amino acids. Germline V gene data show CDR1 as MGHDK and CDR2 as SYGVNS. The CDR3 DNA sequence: TGTGCCAGCAGTGAATATGGCCGGAGGGGGGCATTAGATACGCAGTATTTT. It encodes CASSEYGRRGALDTQYF.

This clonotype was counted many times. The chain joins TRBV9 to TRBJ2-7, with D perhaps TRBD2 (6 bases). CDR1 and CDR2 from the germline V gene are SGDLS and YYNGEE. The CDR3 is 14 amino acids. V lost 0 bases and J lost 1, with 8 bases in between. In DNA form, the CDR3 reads TGTGCCAGCAGCGTAGGGGGGGTATCCTACGAGCAGTACTTC. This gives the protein CASSVGGVSYEQYF.

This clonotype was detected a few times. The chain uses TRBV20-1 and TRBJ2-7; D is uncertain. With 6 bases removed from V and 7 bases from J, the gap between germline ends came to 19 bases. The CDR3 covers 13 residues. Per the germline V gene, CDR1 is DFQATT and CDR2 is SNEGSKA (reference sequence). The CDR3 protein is CSATPRSVWEQYF. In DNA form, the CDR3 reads TGCAGTGCGACCCCACGGTCGGTGTGGGAGCAGTACTTC.

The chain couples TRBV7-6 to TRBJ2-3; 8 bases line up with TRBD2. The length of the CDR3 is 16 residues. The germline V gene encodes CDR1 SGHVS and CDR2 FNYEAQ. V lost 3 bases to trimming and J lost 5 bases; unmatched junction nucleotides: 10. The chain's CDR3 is CASSFSGGGPGDTQYF. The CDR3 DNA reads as TGTGCCAGCAGCTTCTCGGGGGGGGGGCCCGGAGATACGCAGTATTTT.

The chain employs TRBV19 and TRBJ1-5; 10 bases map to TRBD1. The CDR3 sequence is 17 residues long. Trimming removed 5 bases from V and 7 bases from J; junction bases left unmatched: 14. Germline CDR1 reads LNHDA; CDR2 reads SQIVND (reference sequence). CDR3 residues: CASSSSVRDRGKQPQHF. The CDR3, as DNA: TGTGCCAGTAGTTCAAGTGTACGGGACAGGGGAAAACAGCCCCAGCATTTT.

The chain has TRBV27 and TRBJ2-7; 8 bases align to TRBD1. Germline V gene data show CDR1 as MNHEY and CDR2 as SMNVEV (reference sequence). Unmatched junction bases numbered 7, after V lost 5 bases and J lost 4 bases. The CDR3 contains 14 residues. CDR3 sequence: CASSPTGVYYEQYF. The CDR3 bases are TGTGCCAGCAGTCCGACAGGGGTGTATTACGAGCAGTACTTC.